This T cell receptor (beta chain) was captured in a study of T cell responses to AZD1222 COVID-19 vaccine. Study background: Pooling was applied to second doses at about 4 or about 12 weeks.

Sequencing used immunoSEQ multiplex PCR; TCRdb keeps in-frame clones, though not all of them. There are about 140,000 clones in the sample; approximately 92% occur only once, and approximately 1.7% lies in the top ten. For this clone: The antigen is undetermined.

Study results and limitations: The study reported that nearly half of spike-specific TCRs target unmutated variant regions. Spike-specific TCR breadth rose after two AZD1222 doses, and depth rose as well.

The CDR3 extends over 12 amino acids. Germline lookup yields CDR1 LGHDT and CDR2 YNNKEL (reference sequence). V dropped 4 bases and J dropped 15; count of bases not matched to a gene: 7. The V gene is TRBV3-1 (or the pseudogene TRBV3-2), the J gene TRBJ2-1; 9 nucleotides match TRBD1. The sample was peripheral blood, taken on day 0 of AZD1222 vaccination. The TCR comes from an adult in good health. CDR3 residues: CASSRSGQGSFF. CDR3 DNA sequence: TGTGCCAGCAGCCGGTCGGGACAGGGTTCGTTCTTC.